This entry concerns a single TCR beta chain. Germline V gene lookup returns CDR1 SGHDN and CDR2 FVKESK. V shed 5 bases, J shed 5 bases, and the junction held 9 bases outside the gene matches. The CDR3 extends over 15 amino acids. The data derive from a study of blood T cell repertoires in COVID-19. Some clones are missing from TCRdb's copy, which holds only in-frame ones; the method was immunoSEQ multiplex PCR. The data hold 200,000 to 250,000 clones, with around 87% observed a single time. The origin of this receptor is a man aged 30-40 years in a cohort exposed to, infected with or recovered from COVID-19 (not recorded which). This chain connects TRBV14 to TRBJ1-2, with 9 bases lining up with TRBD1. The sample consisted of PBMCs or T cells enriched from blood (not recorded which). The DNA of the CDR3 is TGTGCCAGCAGCGCATGGACAGGGGAATCTTATGGCTACACCTTC. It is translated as CASSAWTGESYGYTF.